Presented here are 19 T cell receptor beta chains from one specimen sequenced in a study of graft-versus-host responses after intestinal transplantation. Clones were sequenced by immunoSEQ multiplex PCR, and TCRdb holds only the in-frame ones, with some missing. Counted here are 70,000 to 75,000 clones, 89% occurring once; the ten biggest clones make up roughly 2.5%. Which antigens these TCRs recognize remains unknown. The sample here was unstimulated CD8+ T cells sorted from spleen or lymph node cells, taken before intestinal transplant. All receptors come from a human donor who received an intestinal transplant.

The chain has TRBV5-5 and TRBJ2-7; 7 bases are a match to TRBD1. The J segment lost 4 bases and the V segment lost 4 bases, leaving 8 bases of the junction unmatched. Germline lookup yields CDR1 SGHKS and CDR2 YYEKEE (reference sequence). CDR3 length: 14 amino acids. The CDR3 DNA is TGTGCCAGCAGCGCTCCGGGACAGAATTACGAGCAGTACTTC. The encoded protein is CASSAPGQNYEQYF.

The CDR3 loop is CASRSGLSTEAFF. The CDR3 DNA sequence: TGTGCCAGCAGATCAGGGTTGAGCACTGAAGCTTTCTTT. This rearrangement joins TRBV5-4 to TRBJ1-1; a weak D match, TRBD1 (5 bases). The CDR3 runs to 13 residues. The germline V gene encodes CDR1 SGHNT and CDR2 YYREEE (reference sequence). Trimming cost V 5 bases and J 4 bases, with 12 bases left between them.

The genes are TRBV6-1 and TRBJ2-4; 10 positions match TRBD1. After removal of 6 bases from V and 4 bases from J, the junction contained 0 bases not matched to a gene. The CDR3 is 13 residues long. Germline CDR1 is MNHNS and CDR2 is SASEGT. CDR3 sequence reads: CASRGQGKNIQYF. The CDR3 DNA is TGTGCCAGCAGGGGACAGGGGAAAAACATTCAGTACTTC.

The CDR3 coding sequence is TGTGCCAGCAGTTACTCAGAGAGCTACGAGCAGTACTTC. It is translated as CASSYSESYEQYF. The chain uses TRBV6-5 and TRBJ2-7; D unclear. Trimming took off 0 bases at V and 3 bases at J, with 6 bases between the two ends. The germline V gene encodes CDR1 MNHEY and CDR2 SVGAGI. CDR3 size: 13 residues.

J is TRBJ1-2 and V is TRBV28; perhaps TRBD1 as D (5 bases). CDR1 and CDR2 (germline): MDHEN, SYDVKM. V was shortened by 6 bases and J by 8 bases, with 13 bases between the two germline ends. This CDR3 spans 12 amino acids. CDR3: CASSRQGSGYTF. The DNA of the CDR3 is TGTGCCAGCAGCCGCCAGGGATCCGGCTACACCTTC.

This clone was counted once. Here the CDR3 reads CASSVDGEDTEAFF. The CDR3 nucleotides are TGTGCCAGCAGCGTCGACGGAGAGGACACTGAAGCTTTCTTT. The chain recombines TRBV9 with TRBJ1-1; D not resolved. Germline assignment: CDR1 SGDLS and CDR2 YYNGEE. Trimming took off 2 bases at V and 3 bases at J, with 11 bases between the two ends. This CDR3 region has 14 residues.

The chain carries TRBV27 and TRBJ1-1, with 7 bases fitting TRBD1. The J segment lost 3 bases and the V segment lost 5 bases, leaving 3 bases of the junction unmatched. The CDR3 spans 13 residues. The V gene's germline CDR1 is MNHEY and CDR2 SMNVEV (reference sequence). The CDR3 protein is CASSMDRYTEAFF. CDR3 DNA: TGTGCCAGCAGTATGGACAGGTACACTGAAGCTTTCTTT.

In its sample, this clone was seen once. This chain links TRBV27 with TRBJ2-7; D not certain. This CDR3 is built from 13 residues. Germline values: CDR1 MNHEY, CDR2 SMNVEV (reference sequence). Trimming pared 2 bases from V and 6 bases from J, leaving 11 bases between. CDR3 sequence: CASSLGSRGEQYF. CDR3 nucleotide sequence: TGTGCCAGCAGTTTAGGTTCCCGAGGCGAGCAGTACTTC.

The chain recombines TRBV16 with TRBJ1-2; 8 bases are a match to TRBD1. V lost 2 bases to trimming and J lost 4 bases; unmatched junction nucleotides: 6. This CDR3 comprises 15 residues. The V gene's germline CDR1 is KGHSY and CDR2 FQNENV. The CDR3 is CASSQVIQGAYGYTF. As DNA, the CDR3 is TGTGCCAGCAGCCAAGTCATTCAGGGGGCCTATGGCTACACCTTC.

The chain carries TRBV27 and TRBJ2-1; 14 bases match TRBD2. The J segment lost 2 bases and the V segment lost 5 bases, leaving 8 bases of the junction unmatched. Germline V CDR1 and CDR2: MNHEY, SMNVEV (reference sequence). This CDR3 spans 18 amino acids. The CDR3 reads CASSVTGTSGSTYNEQFF. The CDR3 nucleotides read TGTGCCAGCAGTGTAACCGGGACTAGCGGGAGTACCTACAATGAGCAGTTCTTC.

The chain links TRBV15 to TRBJ2-1, with D perhaps matching TRBD2 (5 bases). Germline loops: CDR1 LNHNV, CDR2 YYDKDF (reference sequence). The V end lost 4 bases, the J end lost 15 bases, and 16 bases lay between the germline ends. The CDR3 extends over 12 amino acids. CDR3 coding DNA: TGTGCCACCAGCAACAGCGGAACTCTAGGGTTCTTC. This translates into CATSNSGTLGFF.

The CDR3 loop is CASHPRGHLTDTQYF. CDR3 nucleotides: TGTGCCAGCCACCCGAGGGGACACCTCACAGATACGCAGTATTTT. This rearrangement joins TRBV6-1 to TRBJ2-3; the D gene is possibly TRBD1 (6 bases). Trimming took 8 bases from V and 2 from J, leaving 17 bases between them. The CDR3 covers 15 residues. Germline CDR1 is MNHNS and CDR2 is SASEGT.

This chain links TRBV7-2 with TRBJ2-3; D might be TRBD1 (6 bases). The CDR3 consists of 14 residues. Germline assignment: CDR1 SGHTA and CDR2 FQGNSA. V shed 5 bases and J shed 5 bases, with 14 bases lying between them. The chain's CDR3 is CASSLDSLLDTQYF. In DNA form, the CDR3 reads TGTGCCAGCAGCCTGGACAGCCTTCTAGATACGCAGTATTTT.

This chain joins TRBV5-1 and TRBJ2-1, with 9 positions matching TRBD1. Germline V gives CDR1 SGHRS, CDR2 YFSETQ. V dropped 1 base and J dropped 4; count of bases not matched to a gene: 3. This CDR3 has 15 amino acids. The CDR3 nucleotides read TGCGCCAGCAGCTTGTGGGACAGGGCGTACAATGAGCAGTTCTTC. It encodes CASSLWDRAYNEQFF.

This clone was seen a single time. The chain couples TRBV25-1 to TRBJ2-1, with 13 nucleotides matching TRBD2. The V segment lost 3 bases and the J segment 10 bases; nucleotides outside the gene matches: 12. The CDR3 consists of 17 residues. The germline V gene has CDR1 MGHDK and CDR2 SYGVNS. The CDR3 here is CASSDYRLAGGSGEQFF. The CDR3 DNA is TGTGCCAGCAGTGACTACCGACTAGCGGGAGGTAGCGGGGAGCAGTTCTTC.

The rearrangement uses TRBV28 and TRBJ2-7; TRBD2 might be the D (5 bases). V was cut by 2 bases and J by 1 base, with 15 bases left in between. The germline gives CDR1 MDHEN, CDR2 SYDVKM. The CDR3 sequence is 16 residues long. DNA of the CDR3: TGTGCCAGCAGTTTACTATTTCGGGATCCGTCCTACGAGCAGTACTTC. Amino acids: CASSLLFRDPSYEQYF.

In its sample, this clone was seen once. This chain joins TRBV11-2 and TRBJ1-6; 9 bases are a match to TRBD1. Germline CDR1 is SGHAT and CDR2 is FQNNGV. The V segment lost 0 bases and the J segment 6 bases; nucleotides outside the gene matches: 9. CDR3 length equals 18 residues. CDR3 DNA: TGTGCCAGCAGCTTAGACGACAGGGGGGATATAGGTAATTCACCCCTCCACTTT. This codes for CASSLDDRGDIGNSPLHF. The full variable domain, in which reference TRBV11-2 and TRBJ1-6 provide the parts outside the CDR3, is EAGVAQSPRYKIIEKRQSVAFWCNPISGHATLYWYQQILGQGPKLLIQFQNNGVVDDSQLPKDRFSAERLKGVDSTLKIQPAKLEDSAVYLCASSLDDRGDIGNSPLHFGNGTRLTVT.

The chain carries TRBV28 and TRBJ2-7; tentatively, D is TRBD1 (5 bases). The germline V gene encodes CDR1 MDHEN and CDR2 SYDVKM. This CDR3 is 16 amino acids long. Trimming took 5 bases from V and 5 from J, leaving 22 bases between them. Written as DNA, the CDR3 is TGTGCCAGCAGTCCCCGCGAGATTGACATCAGGGACGAGCAGTACTTC. The encoded protein is CASSPREIDIRDEQYF. Based on the CDR3 plus reference TRBV28 and TRBJ2-7, the full variable domain is DVKVTQSSRYLVKRTGEKVFLECVQDMDHENMFWYRQDPGLGLRLIYFSYDVKMKEKGDIPEGYSVSREKKERFSLILESASTNQTSMYLCASSPREIDIRDEQYFGPGTRLTVT.

This sequence joins TRBV6-1 and TRBJ2-1; D is possibly TRBD1 (6 bases). The germline V gene encodes CDR1 MNHNS and CDR2 SASEGT. The CDR3 has 17 residues. V was clipped by 2 bases and J by 7 bases, with 21 bases between them. The CDR3 bases are TGTGCCAGCAGTGAATGGGGGATGGCTGGGCAGGGGAATGAGCAGTTCTTC. The encoded protein is CASSEWGMAGQGNEQFF.